The present entry profiles one TCR beta chain with its context. The sample belongs to a study of T cell changes during pregnancy in multiple sclerosis. Here immunoSEQ multiplex PCR was the method, and the copy in TCRdb shows in-frame clones only, minus some. The sample has more than 60,000 clones; 90% to 95% are singletons. The material was peripheral blood, obtained before pregnancy. This sequence was found in a female donor with multiple sclerosis, enrolled in a pregnancy study.

CDR3 nucleotide sequence: TGTGCCAGCAGTTGGGACAGGAATCAGCCCCAGCATTTT. This sequence encodes CASSWDRNQPQHF. The chain couples TRBV6-5 to TRBJ1-5; TRBD1 matches at 8 bases. Germline CDR1 and CDR2: MNHEY and SVGAGI. With V trimmed by 4 bases and J by 4 bases, 0 bases remained unmatched. This CDR3 comprises 13 residues.